This TCR beta chain emerged from a study of blood T cell repertoires in COVID-19. Libraries were prepared by immunoSEQ multiplex PCR; TCRdb keeps only in-frame clonotypes and omits some of them. This sample has over 150,000 clones, with less than 90% found just once. The CDR3 spans 15 residues. Trimming shortened V by 1 base and J by 5 bases, and 14 bases separated the two germline ends. The germline V gene encodes CDR1 SGHVS and CDR2 FQNEAQ. This rearrangement joins TRBV7-8 to TRBJ1-1; D uncertain. The clonotype originates from a man aged 18 to 30 with active or convalescent COVID-19. Sequenced input: peripheral blood. CDR3 in amino acids: CASSLVRDRFTEAFF. The CDR3 bases are TGTGCCAGCAGCTTAGTTCGAGATAGATTTACTGAAGCTTTCTTT.